This T cell receptor (beta chain) was retrieved from a study of blood T cell repertoires in COVID-19. About the research overall: Sites across the United States, Italy and Spain contributed samples from acute and convalescent COVID-19.

The repertoire was sequenced with immunoSEQ multiplex PCR; TCRdb's copy has only in-frame clones and lacks some. The sample has 150,000 to 200,000 clones, almost 80% seen once. The length of the CDR3 is 12 residues. Germline assignment: CDR1 LNHDA and CDR2 SQIVND (reference sequence). Trimming shortened V by 5 bases and J by 7 bases, and 9 bases separated the two germline ends. The chain recombines TRBV19 with TRBJ2-1; D unclear. The sequence came from a man aged 55 to 69 with active or convalescent COVID-19. Specimen: peripheral blood. In DNA form, the CDR3 reads TGTGCCAGTAGTCTCCGAGAAAATGAGCAGTTCTTC. The encoded protein is CASSLRENEQFF.